This entry describes one T cell receptor beta chain. The sample originates from a study of T cell changes during pregnancy in multiple sclerosis. Data came from immunoSEQ multiplex PCR; TCRdb stores just in-frame clones and leaves some out. The sample includes more than 35,000 clones, 90% of them seen just once. The origin of this receptor is a female donor with multiple sclerosis, enrolled in a pregnancy study. The sample was CD4+ T cells from peripheral blood mononuclear cells, taken in the second trimester of pregnancy.

DNA of the CDR3: TGTGCCAGCAGGAAGGGACAGGGGGTCTACGAGCAGTACTTC. Translation gives CASRKGQGVYEQYF. This chain uses TRBV6-5 with TRBJ2-7, with 11 bases lining up with TRBD1. This CDR3 has 14 amino acids. Unmatched junction bases numbered 4, after V lost 6 bases and J lost 3 bases. CDR1 and CDR2 (germline): MNHEY, SVGAGI.